This entry describes one T cell receptor (beta chain). The data stem from a study of blood T cell repertoires in COVID-19. On the study more broadly: The origin of the acute and convalescent COVID-19 samples was the United States, Italy and Spain. PBMCs, B-cell-depleted T cells, or T cells were the source of the cDNA or gDNA that made up the material.

Authors' processing steps: Reference gene primer amplification gave estimated nucleated cell counts. TCRdb's table, derived via immunoSEQ multiplex PCR, lists solely in-frame clones and lacks some. The DNA was the basis for D and trimming; V, J and clone size are from that table. The table includes roughly 120,000 clones, around 83% detected once. The V gene end was trimmed by 7 bases and the J gene end by 5 bases; junction bases not matched to a gene: 8. The CDR3 consists of 14 residues. Germline assignment: CDR1 MNHEY and CDR2 SVGAGI. V and J are TRBV6-5 and TRBJ1-2; 9 bases agree with TRBD1. The clonotype comes from a man in his forties with acute or convalescent COVID-19. The specimen sequenced was peripheral blood. Here the CDR3 reads CASTGQGYWYGYTF. CDR3 DNA: TGTGCCAGCACCGGACAGGGGTATTGGTATGGCTACACCTTC.